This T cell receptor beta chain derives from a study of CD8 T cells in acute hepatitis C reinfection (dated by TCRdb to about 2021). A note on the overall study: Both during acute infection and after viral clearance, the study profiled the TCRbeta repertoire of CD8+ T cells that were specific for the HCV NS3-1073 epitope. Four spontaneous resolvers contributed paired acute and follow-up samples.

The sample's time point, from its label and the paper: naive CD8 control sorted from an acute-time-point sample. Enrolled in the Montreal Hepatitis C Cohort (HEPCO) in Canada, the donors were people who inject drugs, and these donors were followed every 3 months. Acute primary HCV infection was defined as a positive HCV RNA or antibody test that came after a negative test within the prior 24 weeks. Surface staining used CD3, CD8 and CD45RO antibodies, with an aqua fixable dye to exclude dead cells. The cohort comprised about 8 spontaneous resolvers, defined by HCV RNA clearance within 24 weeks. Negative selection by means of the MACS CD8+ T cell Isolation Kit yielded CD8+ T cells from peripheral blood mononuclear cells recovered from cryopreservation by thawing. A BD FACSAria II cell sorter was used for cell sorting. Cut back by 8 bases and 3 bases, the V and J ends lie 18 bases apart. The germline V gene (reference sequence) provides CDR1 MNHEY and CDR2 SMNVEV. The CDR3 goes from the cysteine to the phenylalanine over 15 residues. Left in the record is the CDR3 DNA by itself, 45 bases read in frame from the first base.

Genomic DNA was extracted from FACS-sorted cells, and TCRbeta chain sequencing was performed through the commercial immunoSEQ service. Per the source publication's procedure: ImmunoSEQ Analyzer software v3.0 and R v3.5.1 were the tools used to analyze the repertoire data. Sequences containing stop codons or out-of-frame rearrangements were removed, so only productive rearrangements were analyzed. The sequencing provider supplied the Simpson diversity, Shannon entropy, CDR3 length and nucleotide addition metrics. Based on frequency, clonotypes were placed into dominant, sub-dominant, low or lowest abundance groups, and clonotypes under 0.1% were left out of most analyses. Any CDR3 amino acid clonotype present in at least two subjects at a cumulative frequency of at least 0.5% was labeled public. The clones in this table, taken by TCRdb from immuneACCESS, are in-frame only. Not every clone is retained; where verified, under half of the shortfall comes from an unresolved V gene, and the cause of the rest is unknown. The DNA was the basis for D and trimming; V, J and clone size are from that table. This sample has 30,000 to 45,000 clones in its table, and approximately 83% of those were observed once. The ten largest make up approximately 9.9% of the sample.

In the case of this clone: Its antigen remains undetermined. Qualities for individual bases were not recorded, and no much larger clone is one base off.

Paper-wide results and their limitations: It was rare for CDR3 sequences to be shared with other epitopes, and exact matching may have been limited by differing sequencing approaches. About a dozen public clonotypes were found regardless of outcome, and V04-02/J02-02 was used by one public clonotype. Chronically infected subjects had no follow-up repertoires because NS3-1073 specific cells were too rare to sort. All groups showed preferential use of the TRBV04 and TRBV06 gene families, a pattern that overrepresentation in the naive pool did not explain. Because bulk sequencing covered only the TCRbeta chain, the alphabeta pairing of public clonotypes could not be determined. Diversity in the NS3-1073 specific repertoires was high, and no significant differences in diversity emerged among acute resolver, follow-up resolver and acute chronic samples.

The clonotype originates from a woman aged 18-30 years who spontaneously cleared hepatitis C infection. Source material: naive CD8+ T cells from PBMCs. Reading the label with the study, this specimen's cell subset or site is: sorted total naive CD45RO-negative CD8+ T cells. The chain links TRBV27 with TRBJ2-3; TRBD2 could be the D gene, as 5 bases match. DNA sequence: TGTGCCAGCCATAACGGACTCCCCGGGACAGATACGCAGTATTTT. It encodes CASHNGLPGTDTQYF.